This T cell receptor beta chain was observed in a study of T-cell memory formation after mild COVID-19 (dated by TCRdb to the early 2020s). As for the study more broadly: TCR sequence clusters from the two donors were found to be largely donor specific. In a couple of donors, T-cell clones that expanded and contracted after mild COVID-19 were tracked by sequencing TCRalpha and TCRbeta repertoires over time. The cohort was made up of two young adult volunteers, one female and one male, who were previously healthy. Study-level results and caveats: The study included only a couple of mild cases, and larger cohorts that include severe cases with pre-infection samples were judged to be necessary. Some responding clones were detected in pre-infection memory, which suggested that pre-existing cross-reactive memory T cells had joined the SARS-CoV-2 response. Contracting CD4+ clones appeared mostly in the CM and EM memory subsets, whereas CD8+ clones were enriched in EMRA. The second-wave clones that peaked on day 37 were not confirmed to be SARS-CoV-2 specific. Balanced CD4/CD8 phenotypes were observed for clones contracting from day 15 to 85, whereas a bias towards CD4+ was observed for a second wave of clones expanding from day 15 to 37.

V gives up 4 bases and J gives up 3 bases, and the segment between their germline ends measures 18 bases. The CDR3, cysteine through phenylalanine, is 16 amino acids long. Only the CDR3 region is kept as DNA, spanning 48 bases read in frame from base 1. CDR1 MNHNS and CDR2 SASEGT were looked up in the germline V gene. PBMCs were isolated by Ficoll-Paque density gradient centrifugation. This clonotype was picked up a small number of times. No antigen is known for it. The record has no base qualities; no much larger clone is one base away. For sequencing, an Illumina NovaSeq 6000 was employed. TCRalpha and TCRbeta cDNA libraries were constructed by 5'RACE with constant-segment primers, with sample barcodes and unique molecular identifiers being introduced. Trizol reagent was used to extract RNA from every sample. Library amplification was performed in two PCR steps, and a second sample barcode and Illumina TruSeq adapters were introduced in the second step. Sequencing of libraries was performed on an Illumina NovaSeq with 2 x 150 bp paired-end reads. Under the source paper's analysis protocol: With migec v1.2.7, reads were demultiplexed and then collapsed into UMI-guided consensus sequences. Using mixcr v2.1.11, UMI consensuses were aligned to TRA and TRB V and J templates and then assembled into clonotypes. A clonotype was counted as expanded or contracted only when both edgeR and NoisET called the clonotype significant, with the noise models trained on biological replicates. edgeR calls used a false discovery rate-adjusted p below 0.01 and a log2 fold-change threshold of 1. As an exploratory analysis of dynamics, max-normalized trajectories of the 1000 most abundant clonotypes were examined by PCA with hierarchical clustering. The CD4 or CD8 phenotype of responding clones was assigned using the separately sequenced CD4+ and CD8+ repertoires. TCRdb reprocessing: public reads trimmed at Q25 with fastp, clones called with MiXCR, in-frame beta chains kept. Records with the same CDR3 protein are collapsed into one entry carrying the most frequent genes and DNA. These V and J calls rely on TCRdb rather than the paper's analysis. Here the sample has about 440,000 distinct CDR3 sequences; about 20% occur a single time. Approximately 8.4% of the sample is held by the ten biggest clonotypes.

This clonotype was sampled from an adult woman who had mild COVID-19 (a few samples of this study predate the infection). The sample titles of this study are shuffled in the database, so cell type and time point are left out; the donor was told from shared clones. Sequencing was done on a sample of PBMCs or a T cell subset sorted from them (not recorded which). The rearranged segments are TRBV6-1 and TRBJ1-2; too little of a D gene remains to name it. The CDR3 protein is CASSVQADGRDYGYTF. The bases are TGTGCCAGCAGTGTTCAGGCGGACGGACGGGACTATGGCTACACCTTC.